The 21 T cell receptor beta chains below were found in one sample sequenced in a study of identical twins. MiXCR, applied by TCRdb to the 5' RACE reads, yields one record per CDR3 protein. The profile covers over 250,000 distinct CDR3 sequences, with just under 9.5% appearing a single time and about 7.1% taken by the ten largest. These same data were also listed under a study on yellow fever vaccine responses in identical twins.

Sample: CD8+ T cells sorted from blood. These receptors were obtained from a woman between 18 and 29 years old in good health.

The chain has TRBV20-1 and TRBJ2-3; D unclear. This CDR3 contains 12 residues. The germline CDR1 and CDR2 sequences are DFQATT and SNEGSKA (reference sequence). Trimming removed 0 bases at V and 3 bases at J, with 4 bases between. Here the CDR3 reads CSARDWTDTQYF. CDR3 sequence (DNA): TGCAGTGCTAGAGATTGGACAGATACGCAGTATTTT.

The J gene is TRBJ2-7, the V gene TRBV7-2; TRBD1 agrees at 7 bases. Per the germline V gene, CDR1 is SGHTA and CDR2 is FQGNSA. The CDR3 spans 16 residues. After removal of 4 bases from V and 3 bases from J, the junction contained 12 bases not matched to a gene. This chain's CDR3 is CASSSTKTDRDYEQYF. In nucleotides, the CDR3 is TGTGCCAGCAGCTCCACTAAGACCGACAGGGACTACGAGCAGTACTTC.

This clonotype appeared a few times. CDR3 loop: CASSLVAGEGYEQYF. CDR3 coding DNA: TGCGCCAGCAGCTTGGTGGCAGGGGAAGGTTACGAGCAGTACTTC. J is TRBJ2-7 and V is TRBV5-1, with D maybe TRBD1 (6 bases). Germline V gene sequence: CDR1 SGHRS, CDR2 YFSETQ. The CDR3 loop spans 15 amino acids. Trimming shortened V by 0 bases and J by 4 bases, and 14 bases separated the two germline ends.

In this sample, this clonotype turned up a few times. The V and J genes are TRBV4-2 and TRBJ1-2, with a possible D match to TRBD1 (6 bases). The CDR3 runs to 14 residues. The V end was cut by 1 base, the J end by 8 bases, with 14 bases between. Germline CDR1 and CDR2: LGHNA and YNFKEQ. The CDR3 region has the DNA TGTGCCAGCAGCCAAGGGGCACAGGGAAAAGGCTACACCTTC. Encoded protein: CASSQGAQGKGYTF.

This clonotype was counted at least ten times. This chain connects TRBV6-1 to TRBJ2-1, with 11 bases aligning to TRBD2. Germline CDR1 and CDR2: MNHNS and SASEGT. Trimming cost V 6 bases and J 3 bases; bases outside gene matches: 4. The CDR3 has 15 amino acids. This chain's CDR3 is CASRTGTSGYNEQFF. The CDR3 DNA sequence: TGTGCCAGCAGGACCGGGACTAGCGGCTACAATGAGCAGTTCTTC.

The chain employs TRBV11-2 and TRBJ2-2; D remains ambiguous. CDR1 and CDR2 (germline): SGHAT, FQNNGV. The V end lost 6 bases, the J end lost 7 bases, and 3 bases lay between the germline ends. The CDR3 has 10 amino acids. CDR3 loop: CASSRGELFF. CDR3 DNA: TGTGCCAGCAGTCGCGGGGAGCTGTTTTTT. Based on the CDR3 plus reference TRBV11-2 and TRBJ2-2, the full variable domain is EAGVAQSPRYKIIEKRQSVAFWCNPISGHATLYWYQQILGQGPKLLIQFQNNGVVDDSQLPKDRFSAERLKGVDSTLKIQPAKLEDSAVYLCASSRGELFFGEGSRLTVL.

This clonotype has more than one count but fewer than ten. The CDR3 here is CATQRLAGKETQYF. In nucleotides, the CDR3 is TGTGCCACTCAACGGCTAGCGGGGAAAGAGACCCAGTACTTC. This chain links TRBV24-1 with TRBJ2-5, with 9 bases lining up with TRBD2. J was trimmed by 3 bases and V by 10 bases; bases with no gene match: 8. The CDR3 is made up of 14 amino acids. Per the germline V gene, CDR1 is KGHDR and CDR2 is SFDVKD.

This clonotype was seen many times. The chain recombines TRBV12-3 or TRBV12-4 with TRBJ2-7; maybe TRBD1 (6 bases). The CDR3 runs 14 residues. V was cut by 5 bases and J by 5 bases, with 16 bases left in between. The CDR3 nucleotides are TGTGCCAGCAGTCATCAGGGGCTTGAAAACGAGCAGTACTTC. Translation gives CASSHQGLENEQYF.

This clonotype was seen ten or more times. This chain connects TRBV29-1 to TRBJ2-7; 8 nucleotides agree with TRBD2. CDR1 is SQVTM and CDR2 is ANQGSEA in the germline V gene. This CDR3 spans 13 amino acids. The V and J ends lost 7 bases and 3 bases, in that order; junction bases with no gene match: 8. The CDR3 nucleotides read TGCAGCGCCCAAGGCGGGACTAGCTACGAGCAGTACTTC. Its translation is CSAQGGTSYEQYF.

This clonotype was counted between two and nine times. The chain has TRBV4-3 and TRBJ2-7; D gene ambiguous. This CDR3 spans 13 amino acids. CDR1 is LGHNA, CDR2 YSLEER, per germline. Deletions cut 0 bases from V and 3 bases from J, with 6 bases between. The CDR3: CASSQEVDYEQYF. The CDR3 DNA reads TGCGCCAGCAGCCAAGAGGTTGACTACGAGCAGTACTTC.

This clonotype was counted ten times or more. The rearrangement joins TRBV29-1 to TRBJ2-2; D might be TRBD1 (5 bases). The CDR3 length is 12 residues. Trimming removed 1 base at V and 6 bases at J, with 6 bases between. The germline CDR1 and CDR2 sequences are SQVTM and ANQGSEA. As DNA, the CDR3 is TGCAGCGTTGAAGCAGGGTCCGGGGAGCTGTTTTTT. Residues: CSVEAGSGELFF.

CDR3 loop: CSAQMWAGGRQETQYF. CDR3 sequence (DNA): TGCAGTGCCCAAATGTGGGCGGGGGGGCGGCAAGAGACCCAGTACTTC. The gene calls are TRBV20-1 and TRBJ2-5, with 9 bases that match TRBD2. The CDR3 has 16 residues. Germline CDR1 reads DFQATT; CDR2 reads SNEGSKA (reference sequence). The junction had 13 bases not matched to a gene; V was cut back by 6 bases and J by 2 bases.

This clonotype was detected only a few times. The chain combines TRBV30 with TRBJ2-5; tentatively, D is TRBD2 (5 bases). The germline V gene has CDR1 GTSNPN and CDR2 SVGIG (reference sequence). V lost 5 bases to trimming and J lost 1 base, with 11 bases between them. This CDR3 is built from 13 residues. CDR3 sequence reads: CAWGSSAQETQYF. The CDR3 DNA is TGTGCCTGGGGGAGTAGCGCCCAAGAGACCCAGTACTTC.

The V gene is TRBV10-3, the J gene TRBJ2-1, with a weak D call TRBD2 (7 bases). V was trimmed by 0 bases and J by 9 bases, leaving 24 bases between them. Germline assignment: CDR1 ENHRY and CDR2 SYGVKD. The CDR3 covers 18 residues. CDR3 loop: CAISESIFEGGRLSEQFF. The CDR3 DNA follows: TGTGCCATCAGTGAGTCGATCTTTGAGGGGGGGAGATTGAGTGAGCAGTTCTTC.

In its sample, this clonotype was seen many times. This rearrangement joins TRBV4-3 to TRBJ2-7; no definite D call. The CDR3 sequence is 15 residues long. Germline values: CDR1 LGHNA, CDR2 YSLEER. The V gene lost 0 bases and the J gene lost 0 bases, with 9 bases spanning the gap. CDR3 nucleotide sequence: TGCGCCAGCAGCCAAGATAGGCTGCACTCCTACGAGCAGTACTTC. Amino acid sequence: CASSQDRLHSYEQYF.

The J gene is TRBJ2-3, the V gene TRBV2, with D tentatively TRBD1 (5 bases). Germline V gives CDR1 SNHLY, CDR2 FYNNEI. The CDR3 covers 14 residues. V lost 3 bases, J lost 10 bases, and 17 bases lay in between. The CDR3 sequence: CASSDMRQTPSQYF. The CDR3 DNA sequence: TGTGCCAGCAGTGATATGAGACAGACCCCGTCGCAGTATTTT.

This clonotype has a handful of counts. The V gene is TRBV29-1, the J gene TRBJ2-1; the D is unclear. CDR1 SQVTM and CDR2 ANQGSEA come from the germline V gene. V was cut by 7 bases and J by 5 bases, with 6 bases left in between. The CDR3 has 10 amino acids. The CDR3 loop reads CSAQDNEQFF. CDR3 coding DNA: TGCAGCGCCCAAGACAATGAGCAGTTCTTC.

This clonotype appeared many times. V usage is TRBV29-1 and J usage is TRBJ2-2; tentative D call: TRBD2 (6 bases). CDR1 is SQVTM, CDR2 ANQGSEA, per germline. This CDR3 region has 15 residues. Trimming took off 2 bases at V and 6 bases at J, with 16 bases between the two ends. The DNA of the CDR3 is TGCAGCGTTGAATCCCGGTGGGGGGAGGCCGGGGAGCTGTTTTTT. The encoded protein is CSVESRWGEAGELFF.

As to this clonotype: A much bigger clone sits one base away, suggesting this may be a read error. The CDR3 is CGSSKTANTEAFF. The DNA for the CDR3 is TGTGGCAGCAGCAAGACAGCGAACACTGAAGCTTTCTTT. The chain has TRBV7-6 and TRBJ1-1; TRBD1 might be the D (5 bases). The CDR3 extends over 13 amino acids. Germline CDR1 and CDR2: SGHVS and FNYEAQ. Supplemented by reference TRBV7-6 and TRBJ1-1, the full variable domain reads GAGVSQSPRYKVTKRGQDVALRCDPISGHVSLYWYRQALGQGPEFLTYFNYEAQQDKSGLPNDRFSAERPEGSISTLTIQRTEQRDSAMYRCGSSKTANTEAFFGQGTRLTVV.

This chain connects TRBV2 to TRBJ2-5; the D is unclear. Per the germline V gene, CDR1 is SNHLY and CDR2 is FYNNEI. This CDR3 comprises 13 residues. Trimming removed 10 bases from V and 2 bases from J, with 14 bases in between. DNA for the CDR3: TGTGCCACACGATTCGATATACAAGAGACCCAGTACTTC. This codes for CATRFDIQETQYF.

This clonotype was detected a few times. The chain couples TRBV6-5 to TRBJ2-7; 8 bases map to TRBD2. Germline V gene data show CDR1 as MNHEY and CDR2 as SVGAGI. This CDR3 spans 18 amino acids. V lost 0 bases, J lost 3 bases, and 13 bases stayed unmatched. The CDR3 bases are TGTGCCAGCAGTTACTCGAATATGGAGCGGGAGCTGGACTACGAGCAGTACTTC. Translation gives CASSYSNMERELDYEQYF.